The TCR beta chain under discussion was sequenced for a study of identical twins. TCRdb re-derived calls from the 5' RACE reads in MiXCR, one entry per CDR3 protein. The sample yields over 500,000 distinct CDR3 sequences, 20% to 25% seen once. This clonotype was seen a few times. CDR1 is SGHNT and CDR2 is YENEEA in the germline V gene. This CDR3 has 15 residues. V was shortened by 2 bases and J by 5 bases, with 13 bases between the two germline ends. The sample was also reused in another study, on T cells expressing NK-cell markers.

The TCR comes from a woman aged 18 to 35 in good health. The chain uses TRBV11-3 and TRBJ2-1; D is perhaps TRBD1 (5 bases). The sample taken for sequencing was CD4+ T cells sorted from blood. CDR3 DNA sequence: TGTGCCAGCAGCTTATACACAGGCTTAAACAATGAGCAGTTCTTC. It specifies CASSLYTGLNNEQFF.